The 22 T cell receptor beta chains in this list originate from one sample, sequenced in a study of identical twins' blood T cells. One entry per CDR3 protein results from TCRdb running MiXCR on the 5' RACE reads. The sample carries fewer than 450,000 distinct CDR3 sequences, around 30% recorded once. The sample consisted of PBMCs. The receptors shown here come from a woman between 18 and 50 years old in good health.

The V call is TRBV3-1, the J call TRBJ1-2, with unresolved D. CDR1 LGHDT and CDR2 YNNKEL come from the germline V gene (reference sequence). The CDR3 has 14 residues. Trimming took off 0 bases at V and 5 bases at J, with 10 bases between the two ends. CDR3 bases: TGTGCCAGCAGCCAAGATGGGCAGGAGTATGGCTACACCTTC. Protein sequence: CASSQDGQEYGYTF.

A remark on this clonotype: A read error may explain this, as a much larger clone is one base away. The CDR3 DNA is TGTACCAGCCGGGAGGACCCTAACACCGGGGAGCTGTTTTTT. Amino acids: CTSREDPNTGELFF. The chain carries TRBV9 and TRBJ2-2; 7 bases fit TRBD2. CDR3 length: 14 residues. The germline CDR1 and CDR2 sequences are SGDLS and YYNGEE. The full variable domain, rest sourced from reference TRBV9 and TRBJ2-2, is DSGVTQTPKHLITATGQRVTLRCSPRSGDLSVYWYQQSLDQGLQFLIQYYNGEERAKGNILERFSAQQFPDLHSELNLSSLELGDSALYFCTSREDPNTGELFFGEGSRLTVL.

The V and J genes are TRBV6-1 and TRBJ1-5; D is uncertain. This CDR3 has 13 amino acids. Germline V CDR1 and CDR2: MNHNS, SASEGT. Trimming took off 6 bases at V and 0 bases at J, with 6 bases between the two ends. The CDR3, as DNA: TGTGCCAGCAGGGCCTATAGCAATCAGCCCCAGCATTTT. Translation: CASRAYSNQPQHF.

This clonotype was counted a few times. The CDR3 coding sequence is TGCGCCAGCAGCCAAGACGAGACTAGCAGATACGAGCAGTACTTC. Protein product: CASSQDETSRYEQYF. This chain joins TRBV4-3 and TRBJ2-7; 7 bases map to TRBD2. CDR1 is LGHNA and CDR2 is YSLEER in the germline V gene. The V gene end was trimmed by 0 bases and the J gene end by 4 bases; junction bases not matched to a gene: 6. The CDR3 is 15 residues long.

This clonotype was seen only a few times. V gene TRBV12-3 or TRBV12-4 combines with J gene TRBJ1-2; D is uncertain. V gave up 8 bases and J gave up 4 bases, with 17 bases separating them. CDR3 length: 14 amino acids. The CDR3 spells CASSSLWQSYGYTF. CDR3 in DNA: TGTGCCAGCTCGTCCTTGTGGCAGAGCTATGGCTACACCTTC.

CDR3 DNA sequence: TGTGCCAGCAGTTTAAGGGACAGGGGCACCTACGAGCAGTACTTC. Residues: CASSLRDRGTYEQYF. This chain connects TRBV27 to TRBJ2-7; 10 bases match TRBD1. Germline V gives CDR1 MNHEY, CDR2 SMNVEV (reference sequence). CDR3 size: 15 residues. With 2 bases clipped from V and 2 bases from J, the junction kept 3 bases outside the gene matches.

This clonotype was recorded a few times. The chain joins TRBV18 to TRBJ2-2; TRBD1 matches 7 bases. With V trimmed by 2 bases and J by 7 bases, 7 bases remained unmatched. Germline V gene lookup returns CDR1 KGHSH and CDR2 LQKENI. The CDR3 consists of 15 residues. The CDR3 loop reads CASSPMTGIGGELFF. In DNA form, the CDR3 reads TGTGCCAGCTCACCAATGACAGGGATCGGCGGGGAGCTGTTTTTT.

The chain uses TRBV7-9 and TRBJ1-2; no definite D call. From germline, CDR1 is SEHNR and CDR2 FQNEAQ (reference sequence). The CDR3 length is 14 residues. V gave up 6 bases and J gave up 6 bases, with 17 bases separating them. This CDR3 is CASRSLRVQHGYTF. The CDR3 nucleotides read TGTGCCAGCAGGTCCCTTAGAGTACAGCATGGCTACACCTTC.

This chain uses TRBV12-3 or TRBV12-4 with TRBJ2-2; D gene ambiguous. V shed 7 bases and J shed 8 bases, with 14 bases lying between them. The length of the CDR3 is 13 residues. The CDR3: CASIPVTVGELFF. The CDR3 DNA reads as TGTGCCAGCATTCCGGTGACCGTTGGGGAGCTGTTTTTT.

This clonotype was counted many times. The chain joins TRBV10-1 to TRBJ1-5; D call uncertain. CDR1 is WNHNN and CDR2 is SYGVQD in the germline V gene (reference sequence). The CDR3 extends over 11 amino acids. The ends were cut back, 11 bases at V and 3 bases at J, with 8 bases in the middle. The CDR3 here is CALGNNQPQHF. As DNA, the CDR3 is TGCGCCCTGGGAAACAATCAGCCCCAGCATTTT.

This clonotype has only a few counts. The CDR3 sequence: CASSLVHTDTQYF. CDR3 DNA sequence: TGTGCCAGCAGCTTAGTTCACACAGATACGCAGTATTTT. V and J are TRBV7-2 and TRBJ2-3; D uncertain. CDR1 and CDR2 from the germline V gene are SGHTA and FQGNSA. The V gene lost 1 base and the J gene lost 2 bases, with 4 bases spanning the gap. This CDR3 region has 13 residues.

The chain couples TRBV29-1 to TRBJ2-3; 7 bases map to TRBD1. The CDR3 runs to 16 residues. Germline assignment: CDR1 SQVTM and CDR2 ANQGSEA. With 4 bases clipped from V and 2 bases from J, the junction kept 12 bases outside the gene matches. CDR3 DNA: TGCAGCGTTGCGAAACTACCGGGACAGAACACAGATACGCAGTATTTT. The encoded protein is CSVAKLPGQNTDTQYF.

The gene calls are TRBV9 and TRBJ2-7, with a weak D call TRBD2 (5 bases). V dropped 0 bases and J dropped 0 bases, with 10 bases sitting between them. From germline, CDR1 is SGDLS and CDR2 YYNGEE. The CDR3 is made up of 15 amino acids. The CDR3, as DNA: TGTGCCAGCAGCGTAGGTAACGGGGTCTCCTACGAGCAGTACTTC. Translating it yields CASSVGNGVSYEQYF.

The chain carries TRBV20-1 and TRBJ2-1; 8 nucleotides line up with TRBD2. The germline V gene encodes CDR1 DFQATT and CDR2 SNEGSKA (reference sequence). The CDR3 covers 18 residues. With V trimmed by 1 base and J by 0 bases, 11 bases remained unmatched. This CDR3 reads CSARAVSGVPSSYNEQFF. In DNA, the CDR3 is TGCAGTGCTAGAGCGGTTAGCGGGGTCCCGAGCTCCTACAATGAGCAGTTCTTC.

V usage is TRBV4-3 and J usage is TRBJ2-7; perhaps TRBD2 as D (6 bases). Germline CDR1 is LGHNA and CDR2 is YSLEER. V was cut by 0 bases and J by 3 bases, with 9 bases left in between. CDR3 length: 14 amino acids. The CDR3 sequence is CASSQDRGGYEQYF. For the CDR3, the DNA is TGCGCCAGCAGCCAAGATAGGGGAGGCTACGAGCAGTACTTC.

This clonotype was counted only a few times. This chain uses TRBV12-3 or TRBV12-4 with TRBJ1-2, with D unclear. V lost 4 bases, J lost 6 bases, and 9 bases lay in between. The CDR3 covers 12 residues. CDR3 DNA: TGTGCCAGCAGTTACTTCGGCCATGGCTACACCTTC. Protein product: CASSYFGHGYTF.

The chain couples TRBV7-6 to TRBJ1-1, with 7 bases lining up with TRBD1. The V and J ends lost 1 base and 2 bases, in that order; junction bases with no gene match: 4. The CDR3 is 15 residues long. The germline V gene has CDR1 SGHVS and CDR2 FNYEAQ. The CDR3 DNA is TGTGCCAGCAGCTTAGGGGACAGCCCTAACACTGAAGCTTTCTTT. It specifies CASSLGDSPNTEAFF.

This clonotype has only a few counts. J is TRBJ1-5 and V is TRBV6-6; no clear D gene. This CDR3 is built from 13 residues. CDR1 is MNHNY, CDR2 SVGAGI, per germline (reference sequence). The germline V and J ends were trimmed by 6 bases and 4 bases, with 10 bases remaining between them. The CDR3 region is CASSPTLNQPQHF. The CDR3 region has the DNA TGTGCCAGCAGCCCTACGCTTAATCAGCCCCAGCATTTT.

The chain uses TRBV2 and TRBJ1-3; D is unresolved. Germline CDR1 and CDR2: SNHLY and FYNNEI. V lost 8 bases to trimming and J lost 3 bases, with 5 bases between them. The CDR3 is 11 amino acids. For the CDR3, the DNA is TGTGCCAGCGGCGATGGAAACACCATATATTTT. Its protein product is CASGDGNTIYF.

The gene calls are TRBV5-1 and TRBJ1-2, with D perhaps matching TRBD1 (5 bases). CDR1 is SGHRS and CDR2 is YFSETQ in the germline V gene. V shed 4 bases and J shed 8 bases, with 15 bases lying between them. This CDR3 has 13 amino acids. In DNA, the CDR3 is TGCGCCAGCAGCGTACAGGAGCAAGGAGGCTACACCTTC. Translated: CASSVQEQGGYTF. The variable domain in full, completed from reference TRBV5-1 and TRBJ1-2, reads KAGVTQTPRYLIKTRGQQVTLSCSPISGHRSVSWYQQTPGQGLQFLFEYFSETQRNKGNFPGRFSGRQFSNSRSEMNVSTLELGDSALYLCASSVQEQGGYTFGSGTRLTVV.

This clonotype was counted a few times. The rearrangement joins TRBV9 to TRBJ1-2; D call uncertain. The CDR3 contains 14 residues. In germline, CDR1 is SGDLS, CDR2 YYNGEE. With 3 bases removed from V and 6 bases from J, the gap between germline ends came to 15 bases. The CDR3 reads CASSGAVQRDGYTF. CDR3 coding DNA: TGTGCCAGCAGCGGAGCCGTACAGCGAGATGGCTACACCTTC.

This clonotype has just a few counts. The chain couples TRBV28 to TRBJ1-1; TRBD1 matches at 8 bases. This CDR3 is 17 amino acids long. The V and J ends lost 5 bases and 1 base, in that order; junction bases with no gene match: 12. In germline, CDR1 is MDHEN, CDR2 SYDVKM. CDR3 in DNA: TGTGCCAGCAGTCCTTATTACGTGACAGGGGCGAACACTGAAGCTTTCTTT. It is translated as CASSPYYVTGANTEAFF. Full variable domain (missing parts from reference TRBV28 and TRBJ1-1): DVKVTQSSRYLVKRTGEKVFLECVQDMDHENMFWYRQDPGLGLRLIYFSYDVKMKEKGDIPEGYSVSREKKERFSLILESASTNQTSMYLCASSPYYVTGANTEAFFGQGTRLTVV.